The present T cell receptor beta chain was sequenced within a study of blood T cell repertoires in COVID-19. Trimming shortened V by 2 bases and J by 3 bases, and 14 bases separated the two germline ends. The CDR3 sequence is 16 residues long. Germline assignment: CDR1 MNHNS and CDR2 SASEGT. Profiling relied on immunoSEQ multiplex PCR, and the TCRdb table lists in-frame clones only, not all of them. Here the sample spans around 220,000 clones, 84% being singletons. This sequence was found in a woman older than 75 with COVID-19, enrolled during active disease. The sample consisted of peripheral blood. The V call is TRBV6-1, the J call TRBJ2-1, with a weak D call TRBD2 (7 bases). The CDR3 nucleotides read TGTGCCAGCAGTGAAACGCGGGGGACATTCTACAATGAGCAGTTCTTC. The encoded protein is CASSETRGTFYNEQFF.